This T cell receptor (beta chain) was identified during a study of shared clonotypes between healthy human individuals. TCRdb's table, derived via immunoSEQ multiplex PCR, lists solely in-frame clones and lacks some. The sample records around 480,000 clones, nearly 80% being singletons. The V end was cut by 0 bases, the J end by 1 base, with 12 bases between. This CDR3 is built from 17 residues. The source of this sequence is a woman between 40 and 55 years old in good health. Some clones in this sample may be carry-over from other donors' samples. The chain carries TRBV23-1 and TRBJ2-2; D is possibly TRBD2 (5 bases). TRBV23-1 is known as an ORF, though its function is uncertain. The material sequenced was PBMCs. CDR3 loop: CASSQSRVPQNTGELFF. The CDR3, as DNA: TGCGCCAGCAGTCAATCGCGGGTTCCACAGAACACCGGGGAGCTGTTTTTT.